The 26 T cell receptor beta chains presented below share a single source sample, sequenced in a study of T cell changes during pregnancy in multiple sclerosis. Measured with immunoSEQ multiplex PCR; TCRdb has only the in-frame clones, and not every one. The sample yields about 72,000 clones, around 92% seen once. Sequences were derived from peripheral blood, sampled in the third trimester of pregnancy. The receptors come from a female donor in good health, enrolled as a control in a pregnancy study.

The chain uses TRBV5-1 and TRBJ1-5; TRBD1 matches 7 bases. Trimming removed 4 bases from V and 4 bases from J; junction bases left unmatched: 5. In germline, CDR1 is SGHRS, CDR2 YFSETQ. CDR3 length equals 14 residues. The CDR3: CASSTTGENQPQHF. The CDR3 nucleotides read TGCGCCAGCAGCACTACAGGGGAGAATCAGCCCCAGCATTTT. Full variable domain (outside the CDR3, taken from reference TRBV5-1 and TRBJ1-5): KAGVTQTPRYLIKTRGQQVTLSCSPISGHRSVSWYQQTPGQGLQFLFEYFSETQRNKGNFPGRFSGRQFSNSRSEMNVSTLELGDSALYLCASSTTGENQPQHFGDGTRLSIL.

The chain has TRBV6-6 and TRBJ1-2, with 8 bases that match TRBD1. Trimming at V came to 5 bases and at J to 0 bases, leaving 5 bases not matched to a gene. Germline V lookup: CDR1 MNHNY, CDR2 SVGAGI (reference sequence). The CDR3 is 15 residues long. This chain's CDR3 is CASSLTGEANYGYTF. In DNA form, the CDR3 reads TGTGCCAGCAGTCTGACAGGGGAAGCTAACTATGGCTACACCTTC.

V and J are TRBV4-1 and TRBJ1-5, with D tentatively TRBD1 (5 bases). Trimming removed 3 bases at V and 4 bases at J, with 13 bases between. Germline CDR1 and CDR2: MGHRA and YSYEKL. This CDR3 is 15 amino acids long. This CDR3 reads CASSHAPGVNQPQHF. DNA of the CDR3: TGCGCCAGCAGCCACGCCCCGGGGGTAAATCAGCCCCAGCATTTT.

The chain recombines TRBV6-1 with TRBJ1-3, with 7 positions matching TRBD1. Germline loops: CDR1 MNHNS, CDR2 SASEGT. The CDR3 is made up of 15 amino acids. V gave up 8 bases and J gave up 0 bases; unmatched junction bases: 7. CDR3 region: CASQGQLSSGNTIYF. The CDR3, as DNA: TGTGCCAGCCAGGGACAGCTGAGCTCTGGAAACACCATATATTTT.

This clone was counted once. The rearrangement uses TRBV9 and TRBJ2-7; weak D call: TRBD1 (6 bases). Looked up from germline, CDR1 is SGDLS and CDR2 is YYNGEE. V gave up 2 bases and J gave up 3 bases, with 12 bases separating them. CDR3 length equals 14 residues. CDR3 region: CASSVSVQGYEQYF. The CDR3 DNA sequence: TGTGCCAGCAGCGTCTCAGTACAGGGCTACGAGCAGTACTTC.

The chain has TRBV29-1 and TRBJ2-2; 15 bases fit TRBD2. CDR3 length: 18 amino acids. CDR1 SQVTM and CDR2 ANQGSEA come from the germline V gene. Trimming removed 4 bases from V and 3 bases from J; junction bases left unmatched: 9. Here the CDR3 reads CSVGRTSGRAGYTGELFF. The CDR3 DNA is TGCAGCGTTGGGCGGACTAGCGGGAGGGCGGGATACACCGGGGAGCTGTTTTTT.

This rearrangement joins TRBV11-2 to TRBJ1-1; D possibly corresponds to TRBD1 (5 bases). The CDR3 consists of 13 residues. The ends were cut back, 1 base at V and 7 bases at J, with 10 bases in the middle. The germline V gene encodes CDR1 SGHAT and CDR2 FQNNGV. CDR3 coding DNA: TGTGCCAGCAGCTTAGGGAACCAGGGTGAAGCTTTCTTT. Translating gives CASSLGNQGEAFF.

This chain joins TRBV19 and TRBJ1-1; D gene ambiguous. This CDR3 has 13 residues. CDR1 and CDR2 from the germline V gene are LNHDA and SQIVND (reference sequence). V was cut by 2 bases and J by 2 bases, with 6 bases left in between. CDR3 bases: TGTGCCAGTAGTATAAGCGGAAACACTGAAGCTTTCTTT. Residues: CASSISGNTEAFF.

V gene TRBV29-1 combines with J gene TRBJ2-7; 7 nucleotides agree with TRBD1. The germline gives CDR1 SQVTM, CDR2 ANQGSEA. Trimming at V came to 6 bases and at J to 2 bases, leaving 10 bases not matched to a gene. The CDR3 sequence is 14 residues long. The CDR3 sequence: CSVADRLDTYEQYF. CDR3 DNA: TGCAGCGTCGCGGACAGGCTGGATACCTACGAGCAGTACTTC.

The chain joins TRBV6-1 to TRBJ1-1; 9 nucleotides match TRBD1. CDR1 is MNHNS and CDR2 is SASEGT in the germline V gene. J gave up 8 bases and V 10 bases, and 11 bases lay outside the gene matches. CDR3 size: 13 residues. In nucleotides, the CDR3 is TGTGCCAACACAGGGGGCGACGGCACCGAAGCTTTCTTT. It yields the protein CANTGGDGTEAFF.

The chain carries TRBV4-3 and TRBJ1-6; possibly TRBD1 for D (5 bases). The CDR3 loop spans 17 amino acids. V was trimmed by 0 bases and J by 11 bases, leaving 20 bases between them. Germline CDR1 is LGHNA and CDR2 is YSLEER. The CDR3 protein is CASSQDRSSRGSAPLHF. As DNA, the CDR3 is TGCGCCAGCAGCCAAGATAGATCCAGTAGGGGCTCGGCACCCCTCCACTTT.

The CDR3 loop is CASLLTGAYNEQFF. The CDR3 nucleotides are TGTGCCAGCCTTTTGACAGGGGCATACAATGAGCAGTTCTTC. V and J are TRBV2 and TRBJ2-1; 8 bases agree with TRBD1. With 8 bases clipped from V and 4 bases from J, the junction kept 7 bases outside the gene matches. The CDR3 is 14 residues long. Germline-derived CDR1 and CDR2 are SNHLY and FYNNEI.

The chain couples TRBV19 to TRBJ1-1; 12 bases fit TRBD1. The germline gives CDR1 LNHDA, CDR2 SQIVND (reference sequence). This CDR3 contains 21 residues. Trimming took 5 bases from V and 1 from J; bases not matched to a gene: 20. The CDR3 DNA is TGTGCCAGTAGTCCAAGACCGGGACAGGGGGCGCGAAACGTTACGAACACTGAAGCTTTCTTT. It translates to CASSPRPGQGARNVTNTEAFF.

This chain connects TRBV7-2 to TRBJ1-2, with 7 bases lining up with TRBD1. With 2 bases clipped from V and 4 bases from J, the junction kept 10 bases outside the gene matches. Germline V gene data show CDR1 as SGHTA and CDR2 as FQGNSA. There are 16 residues in the CDR3. The CDR3 loop reads CASSLYPGTATYGYTF. The CDR3 DNA reads as TGTGCCAGCAGCTTATATCCCGGGACAGCTACCTATGGCTACACCTTC.

This chain links TRBV19 with TRBJ1-5, with a possible D match to TRBD1 (5 bases). Trimming shortened V by 6 bases and J by 3 bases, and 12 bases separated the two germline ends. Germline values: CDR1 LNHDA, CDR2 SQIVND (reference sequence). The CDR3 covers 14 residues. The DNA for the CDR3 is TGTGCCAGTAGCAGGGCGGACTACAATCAGCCCCAGCATTTT. Amino acids: CASSRADYNQPQHF.

Turning to this clone: A read error may produce the germline difference seen at one junction end. This rearrangement joins TRBV7-2 to TRBJ2-1; 11 nucleotides align to TRBD2. CDR3 length: 16 amino acids. Germline assignment: CDR1 SGHTA and CDR2 FQGNSA. The CDR3 sequence is CASSLAPGTSGYEQFF. In DNA, the CDR3 is TGTGCCAGCAGTTTAGCCCCCGGGACTAGCGGTTATGAGCAGTTCTTC.

The chain joins TRBV7-6 to TRBJ2-7, with 8 bases lining up with TRBD2. The CDR3 length is 15 residues. Germline CDR1 reads SGHVS; CDR2 reads FNYEAQ. Trimming took 5 bases from V and 2 from J; bases not matched to a gene: 8. The DNA of the CDR3 is TGTGCCAGCAGCCCCATTAGCGGGGACGCCTACGAGCAGTACTTC. Translation: CASSPISGDAYEQYF. Full variable domain (missing parts from reference TRBV7-6 and TRBJ2-7): GAGVSQSPRYKVTKRGQDVALRCDPISGHVSLYWYRQALGQGPEFLTYFNYEAQQDKSGLPNDRFSAERPEGSISTLTIQRTEQRDSAMYRCASSPISGDAYEQYFGPGTRLTVT.

This chain links TRBV6-6 with TRBJ2-7; D unresolved. Trimming removed 6 bases from V and 5 bases from J, with 14 bases in between. Looked up from germline, CDR1 is MNHNY and CDR2 is SVGAGI (reference sequence). This CDR3 has 13 residues. CDR3 amino acids: CASSQVPLHEQYF. The CDR3 nucleotides are TGTGCCAGCAGCCAGGTCCCTTTGCACGAGCAGTACTTC.

This chain uses TRBV18 with TRBJ1-1, with 9 bases aligning to TRBD1. The germline CDR1 and CDR2 sequences are KGHSH and LQKENI. V shed 3 bases, J shed 4 bases, and the junction held 12 bases outside the gene matches. CDR3 length: 17 residues. CDR3 nucleotides: TGTGCCAGCTCACCCACGAGGGAACAGGGGGCAGTCACTGAAGCTTTCTTT. The encoded protein is CASSPTREQGAVTEAFF.

The rearrangement uses TRBV7-9 and TRBJ2-7; the D gene is possibly TRBD1 (6 bases). The CDR3 sequence is 16 residues long. The germline V gene encodes CDR1 SEHNR and CDR2 FQNEAQ (reference sequence). V was cut by 5 bases and J by 2 bases, with 19 bases left in between. CDR3: CASSPSGVPRPYEQYF. The CDR3 DNA follows: TGTGCCAGCAGCCCTTCAGGGGTACCCCGGCCCTACGAGCAGTACTTC.

The rearrangement joins TRBV10-2 to TRBJ1-1; 8 nucleotides align to TRBD1. The CDR3 is 16 amino acids. Trimming cost V 4 bases and J 1 base; bases outside gene matches: 8. From germline, CDR1 is WSHSY and CDR2 SAAADI. CDR3 sequence: CASSGSGGPGNTEAFF. For the CDR3, the DNA is TGCGCCAGCAGTGGGTCAGGGGGCCCTGGGAACACTGAAGCTTTCTTT.

The chain combines TRBV13 with TRBJ1-5, with D tentatively TRBD1 (6 bases). V was trimmed by 0 bases and J by 6 bases, leaving 12 bases between them. Germline CDR1 and CDR2: PRHDT and FYEKMQ (reference sequence). CDR3 length equals 15 residues. In nucleotides, the CDR3 is TGTGCCAGCAGCTTAGGGAAAGTAGGGGGTCAGCCCCAGCATTTT. As protein: CASSLGKVGGQPQHF.

The chain employs TRBV30 and TRBJ2-1; D is undetermined. The CDR3 runs to 13 residues. Trimming removed 4 bases at V and 0 bases at J, with 7 bases between. Germline assignment: CDR1 GTSNPN and CDR2 SVGIG (reference sequence). The DNA of the CDR3 is TGTGCCTGGATGCCTAGCTCCTACAATGAGCAGTTCTTC. Amino acid sequence: CAWMPSSYNEQFF.

This clone was seen just once. The chain is built from TRBV9 and TRBJ1-2; no clear D gene. Germline V lookup: CDR1 SGDLS, CDR2 YYNGEE. The CDR3 totals 14 residues. The V gene lost 0 bases and the J gene lost 4 bases, with 10 bases spanning the gap. The CDR3 nucleotides are TGTGCCAGCAGCGTAGTGGAGTCCATCTATGGCTACACCTTC. Amino acid sequence: CASSVVESIYGYTF.

This chain joins TRBV5-4 and TRBJ2-3, with 7 nucleotides matching TRBD1. Trimming took 0 bases from V and 3 from J; bases not matched to a gene: 10. Germline values: CDR1 SGHNT, CDR2 YYREEE (reference sequence). The CDR3 is 17 residues long. The DNA of the CDR3 is TGTGCCAGCAGCTTGGATTTCGGACAGGTTTTAACAGATACGCAGTATTTT. Residues: CASSLDFGQVLTDTQYF.

This chain uses TRBV6-1 with TRBJ1-1, with D possibly TRBD1 on 5 matching bases. The CDR3 consists of 14 residues. Trimming removed 0 bases at V and 7 bases at J, with 12 bases between. Germline lookup yields CDR1 MNHNS and CDR2 SASEGT. CDR3 amino acids: CASSEARLGGEAFF. For the CDR3, the DNA is TGTGCCAGCAGTGAAGCGCGATTGGGGGGTGAAGCTTTCTTT.